This TCR beta chain was documented in a study of CD8 T cells in Susac syndrome. Findings of the study overall: As the study acknowledged, the number of individuals who were part of its TCR sequencing and HLA analysis was relatively small.

The CDR3 consists of 13 residues. Trimming removed 11 bases from V and 4 bases from J; junction bases left unmatched: 9. The V gene's germline CDR1 is MNHNY and CDR2 SVGAGI (reference sequence). Worth noting for this clonotype: Its antigen is unknown.

After extraction with the RNeasy kit, roughly 0.45 to 1 ug of the RNA was reverse transcribed using random hexamers. It was immunoSEQ multiplex PCR that amplified TCR beta CDR3 across 54 Vbeta and 13 Jbeta. TCRdb re-called the immunoSEQ multiplex PCR reads with MiXCR, one entry per CDR3 protein. The sample has more than 65,000 distinct CDR3 sequences; about 95% are singletons. This TCR derives from a human donor in good health. The sequenced sample was CD8+ T cells from PBMCs. This chain connects TRBV6-6 to TRBJ2-3, with 7 nucleotides matching TRBD2. The CDR3 DNA reads TGTGCCTCGGGGGGTGCTATCGCAGATACGCAGTATTTT. Translation: CASGGAIADTQYF.